This T cell receptor (beta chain) stems from a study of a mutant IDH1 vaccine in newly diagnosed glioma. General study findings and limits: Vaccine-induced immune responses were detected in around 92% of patients.

Measured with immunoSEQ multiplex PCR; TCRdb has only the in-frame clones, and not every one. The data show tens of thousands of clones, 80% seen once. Comment on this clone: Its matching antigen is unknown.

Indicated time point: week 11, during vaccination. A single vaccine dose contained 300 ug of mutant IDH1 20-mer peptide, and topical imiquimod was used with it. In every donor, the tumor was a new WHO grade 3 or 4 IDH1-mutant, ATRX-lost astrocytoma. The input for sequencing was PBMCs, taken from a glioma patient whose treatment included an IDH1 peptide vaccine. The source is a middle-aged man with glioma.

The DNA of the CDR3 is TGTGCCAGCAGCTTATATAGGGGGGACACCATATATTTT. Amino acids: CASSLYRGDTIYF. This chain links TRBV7-2 with TRBJ1-3; D is possibly TRBD1 (6 bases). Trimming removed 2 bases at V and 8 bases at J, with 10 bases between. Germline values: CDR1 SGHTA, CDR2 FQGNSA. This CDR3 has 13 amino acids.